These T cell receptor beta chains were read from a single sample in a study of regulatory dendritic cells for organ transplantation. Their antigens remain unidentified. Sequencing was performed with immunoSEQ multiplex PCR; in TCRdb, only in-frame clones are kept and a portion is missing. Of 12,000 or so clones in the sample, approximately 89% were seen once. The sequenced sample was naive CD8+ T cells from blood cultured with dendritic cells. The receptors derive from a human donor in good health. CDR3s include the opening cysteine and the closing phenylalanine or tryptophan. The order of the fields is D gene, V gene, clone size, J gene, CDR3 protein, CDR3 DNA. A D gene is named only where the DNA matches it firmly. Clone size is not always given. Where it is, it says once, few, many or a class for expanded clones.

.	TRBV29-1	.	TRBJ2-1	CSVELGDNEQFF	TGCAGCGTTGAATTAGGGGACAATGAGCAGTTCTTC
.	TRBV4-2	.	TRBJ2-5	CASSPVDRSETQYF	TGTGCCAGCAGCCCCGTGGACAGATCAGAGACCCAGTACTTC
.	TRBV18	.	TRBJ1-2	CASSPPDEEGYGYTF	TGTGCCAGCTCACCACCGGATGAGGAAGGCTATGGCTACACCTTC
.	TRBV27	.	TRBJ2-2	CASSLGTQTGELFF	TGTGCCAGCAGTTTAGGAACGCAAACCGGGGAGCTGTTTTTT
TRBD1	TRBV27	.	TRBJ2-3	CASRRQGHTDTQYF	TGTGCCAGCAGGAGACAGGGGCACACAGATACGCAGTATTTT
.	TRBV27	few	TRBJ2-4	CASSLKGRRGDIQYF	TGTGCCAGCAGTTTAAAGGGGCGCCGAGGCGACATTCAGTACTTC
.	TRBV9	.	TRBJ2-7	CASSPDSYEQYF	TGTGCCAGCAGCCCCGACTCCTACGAGCAGTACTTC
.	TRBV28	.	TRBJ2-3	CASSATDSSTDTQYF	TGTGCCAGCAGTGCAACAGATTCTAGCACAGATACGCAGTATTTT
.	TRBV7-9	few	TRBJ1-5	CASSLGARQPQHF	TGTGCCAGCAGCTTAGGGGCGAGGCAGCCCCAGCATTTT
TRBD1	TRBV5-1	.	TRBJ2-7	CASSPGTGETYEQYF	TGCGCCAGCAGCCCAGGGACAGGAGAGACCTACGAGCAGTACTTC
TRBD2	TRBV4-2	few	TRBJ2-7	CASSRAGGNYEQYF	TGTGCCAGCAGCCGAGCGGGAGGCAACTACGAGCAGTACTTC
.	TRBV4-2	.	TRBJ2-3	CASSSRGSLGNTQYF	TGTGCCAGCAGCTCTCGGGGGAGTTTGGGTAATACGCAGTATTTT
.	TRBV5-6	.	TRBJ1-1	CASSPTWTAPHTEAFF	TGTGCCAGCAGCCCGACCTGGACAGCTCCCCACACTGAAGCTTTCTTT
TRBD1	TRBV4-1	few	TRBJ2-3	CASSHPGQGKSTDTQYF	TGCGCCAGCAGCCACCCAGGACAGGGAAAGAGCACAGATACGCAGTATTTT
.	TRBV27	.	TRBJ1-5	CASSFTGSQPQHF	TGTGCCAGCAGTTTTACAGGGAGTCAGCCCCAGCATTTT
.	TRBV27	.	TRBJ2-1	CASNSEGGGYNEQFF	TGTGCCAGCAATTCTGAAGGGGGTGGCTACAATGAGCAGTTCTTC
TRBD1	TRBV5-4	.	TRBJ1-2	CASSLEYRGFNYGYTF	TGTGCCAGCAGCTTGGAGTACAGGGGGTTTAACTATGGCTACACCTTC
.	TRBV7-9	.	TRBJ1-2	CASRPAGNYGYTF	TGTGCCAGCAGACCGGCGGGCAACTATGGCTACACCTTC
.	TRBV7-8	.	TRBJ2-7	CASSFINRDSTNYEQYF	TGTGCCAGCAGCTTCATCAACCGGGACTCTACGAATTACGAGCAGTACTTC
.	TRBV10-2	.	TRBJ1-3	CASSEAGGANTIYF	TGCGCCAGCAGTGAGGCCGGGGGGGCAAACACCATATATTTT
.	TRBV27	.	TRBJ2-1	CASSLRESNEQFF	TGTGCCAGCAGTTTAAGGGAGTCCAATGAGCAGTTCTTC
TRBD1	TRBV29-1	.	TRBJ2-2	CSGILTGGDTGELFF	TGCAGCGGAATACTGACAGGGGGAGACACCGGGGAGCTGTTTTTT
.	TRBV19	few	TRBJ1-1	CASSISTNTEAFF	TGTGCCAGTAGTATAAGCACAAACACTGAAGCTTTCTTT
TRBD2	TRBV9	.	TRBJ2-7	CASSEGGGSSYEQYF	TGTGCCAGCAGCGAGGGCGGGGGGTCCTCCTACGAGCAGTACTTC
.	TRBV9	.	TRBJ2-1	CASSVGTTLYNEQFF	TGTGCCAGCAGCGTAGGGACTACCCTCTACAATGAGCAGTTCTTC
.	TRBV7-9	.	TRBJ1-2	CASSSYEDRASGYTF	TGTGCCAGCAGCTCCTATGAGGACCGAGCCAGTGGCTACACCTTC
.	TRBV7-9	.	TRBJ1-4	CASRSLGTNEKLFF	TGTGCCAGCCGGTCGCTGGGAACTAATGAAAAACTGTTTTTT
.	TRBV11-2	.	TRBJ1-4	CASSEGWRENEKLFF	TGTGCCAGCAGCGAGGGTTGGAGGGAAAATGAAAAACTGTTTTTT
.	TRBV27	.	TRBJ2-7	CASSLRGTAAYEQYF	TGTGCCAGCAGTTTAAGGGGGACCGCCGCCTACGAGCAGTACTTC
TRBD1	TRBV4-3	.	TRBJ2-7	CASSQGQGSEQYF	TGCGCCAGCAGCCAAGGACAGGGCTCCGAGCAGTACTTC
.	TRBV19	.	TRBJ1-1	CASSLAADEGTEAFF	TGTGCCAGTAGTCTCGCGGCGGACGAGGGCACTGAAGCTTTCTTT
TRBD2	TRBV6-5	.	TRBJ2-7	CASSYGAGGTYEQYF	TGTGCCAGCAGTTATGGGGCGGGAGGTACCTACGAGCAGTACTTC
.	TRBV4-1	.	TRBJ1-1	CASSQEVGTEAFF	TGCGCCAGCAGCCAAGAGGTTGGCACTGAAGCTTTCTTT
.	TRBV4-1	.	TRBJ1-2	CASSLGVSYGYTF	TGCGCCAGCAGCCTCGGGGTCTCCTATGGCTACACCTTC
.	TRBV7-9	.	TRBJ1-2	CASSLGVLGGYTF	TGTGCCAGCAGCTTAGGGGTACTGGGAGGCTACACCTTC
TRBD1	TRBV13	.	TRBJ2-6	CASSADRGSGANVLTF	TGTGCCAGCAGCGCCGACAGGGGGTCTGGGGCCAACGTCCTGACTTTC
.	TRBV7-9	.	TRBJ2-5	CAYTDGGEQYF	TGTGCCTACACTGATGGAGGGGAGCAGTACTTC
TRBD1	TRBV4-2	once	TRBJ2-1	CASSQYRGDEQFF	TGTGCCAGCAGCCAATACAGGGGGGATGAGCAGTTCTTC
.	TRBV7-2	.	TRBJ2-5	CASSPPGTLGTQYF	TGTGCCAGCAGCCCACCCGGGACTTTAGGGACCCAGTACTTC
TRBD2	TRBV2	.	TRBJ2-7	CASRRGTSGTYEQYF	TGTGCCAGCAGGCGCGGGACTAGCGGTACCTACGAGCAGTACTTC